The 27 T cell receptor beta chains below all came from one sample that was sequenced in a study of control samples from healthy donors and cancer patients. The assay was immunoSEQ multiplex PCR, and TCRdb's table has in-frame clones only and misses some. The sample carries 80,000 to 85,000 clones, about 88% recorded once. Source material: blood. These receptors all come from a woman between 50 and 59 years old in good health.

The chain combines TRBV4-1 with TRBJ1-4; D might be TRBD1 (5 bases). Trimming cost V 1 base and J 1 base, with 7 bases left between them. This CDR3 comprises 15 residues. Germline CDR1 reads MGHRA; CDR2 reads YSYEKL. The CDR3 loop reads CASSQVQGTNEKLFF. The CDR3 region has the DNA TGCGCCAGCAGCCAAGTGCAGGGAACTAATGAAAAACTGTTTTTT.

The CDR3: CASSEPEGCLYF. Here the CDR3 DNA reads TGCGCCAGCAGTGAGCCTGAGGGGTGCCTATATTTT. The chain carries TRBV10-2 and TRBJ1-3, with D tentatively TRBD1 (5 bases). V was pared by 2 bases and J by 14 bases, with 13 bases between. The CDR3 length is 12 residues. Looked up from germline, CDR1 is WSHSY and CDR2 is SAAADI.

The chain links TRBV5-1 to TRBJ1-2; a weak D match, TRBD1 (6 bases). V lost 3 bases and J lost 2, with 8 bases in between. Germline-derived CDR1 and CDR2 are SGHRS and YFSETQ. CDR3 size: 13 residues. The CDR3 DNA sequence: TGCGCCAGCAGCTCCGGGACAAACTATGGCTACACCTTC. This translates into CASSSGTNYGYTF.

The chain links TRBV2 to TRBJ2-7, with a possible D match to TRBD2 (6 bases). V shed 7 bases and J shed 5 bases, with 12 bases lying between them. Germline CDR1 SNHLY, CDR2 FYNNEI. The CDR3 loop spans 12 amino acids. In nucleotides, the CDR3 is TGTGCCAGCAATCAGGGACTGAACGAGCAGTACTTC. As protein: CASNQGLNEQYF.

This clone was seen a single time. The chain's CDR3 is CAWSAGQSNQPQHF. The CDR3 DNA sequence: TGTGCCTGGAGTGCGGGACAGAGCAATCAGCCCCAGCATTTT. V and J are TRBV30 and TRBJ1-5; the match to TRBD1 covers 7 bases. Germline V CDR1 and CDR2: GTSNPN, SVGIG (reference sequence). The CDR3 spans 14 residues. The ends lost 1 base at V and 1 base at J; junction bases unmatched: 1.

This chain connects TRBV29-1 to TRBJ2-1; maybe TRBD1 (5 bases). Germline loops: CDR1 SQVTM, CDR2 ANQGSEA. This CDR3 spans 13 amino acids. V lost 7 bases and J lost 7, with 17 bases in between. The CDR3 DNA follows: TGCAGCGCCAAGGGGCAGGCTATGAATGAGCAGTTCTTC. Amino acid sequence: CSAKGQAMNEQFF.

The chain recombines TRBV4-1 with TRBJ2-1; D unresolved. The CDR3 is 12 residues long. Trimming removed 1 base from V and 7 bases from J, with 5 bases in between. Per germline, CDR1 MGHRA and CDR2 YSYEKL. CDR3 protein: CASSQGGNEQFF. CDR3 in DNA: TGCGCCAGCAGCCAAGGGGGTAATGAGCAGTTCTTC.

The chain links TRBV2 to TRBJ1-6; D perhaps matches TRBD1 (5 bases). The ends were cut back, 10 bases at V and 9 bases at J, with 13 bases in the middle. This CDR3 region has 12 residues. Germline CDR1 is SNHLY and CDR2 is FYNNEI. In DNA, the CDR3 is TGTGCCACCCTCTCGGGGGGTTCACCCCTCCACTTT. Protein product: CATLSGGSPLHF.

The chain couples TRBV6-5 to TRBJ1-2, with 8 bases fitting TRBD1. J lost 7 bases, V lost 6 bases, and 13 bases had no gene match. This CDR3 has 15 amino acids. Germline V gene lookup returns CDR1 MNHEY and CDR2 SVGAGI. The CDR3 DNA follows: TGTGCCAGCAGCAACACAGGGGGAAAGGTCGGTGGCTACACCTTC. It yields the protein CASSNTGGKVGGYTF.

This chain connects TRBV5-6 to TRBJ1-2, with 8 bases fitting TRBD1. The V segment lost 3 bases and the J segment 5 bases; nucleotides outside the gene matches: 9. This CDR3 spans 15 amino acids. Germline CDR1 is SGHDT and CDR2 is YYEEEE. The CDR3: CASSYALQGGYGYTF. CDR3 DNA sequence: TGTGCCAGCAGCTACGCCCTACAGGGGGGTTATGGCTACACCTTC.

This clone has just one count. This chain links TRBV11-3 with TRBJ2-1; 9 bases agree with TRBD2. The V and J ends lost 5 bases and 6 bases, in that order; junction bases with no gene match: 8. This CDR3 is 15 amino acids long. Germline V gene lookup returns CDR1 SGHNT and CDR2 YENEEA. For the CDR3, the DNA is TGTGCCAGCAGCCGCGGGGGGGCCTCGGGCAATGAGCAGTTCTTC. Translation: CASSRGGASGNEQFF.

The chain combines TRBV30 with TRBJ1-1; D is perhaps TRBD1 (5 bases). The V end lost 3 bases, the J end lost 3 bases, and 8 bases lay between the germline ends. The germline CDR1 and CDR2 sequences are GTSNPN and SVGIG (reference sequence). The CDR3 is made up of 12 amino acids. The CDR3 coding sequence is TGTGCCTGGAGGATGGGGGACACTGAAGCTTTCTTT. Translation gives CAWRMGDTEAFF.

V gene TRBV19 combines with J gene TRBJ1-5, with D hard to call. CDR3 size: 14 residues. Germline V CDR1 and CDR2: LNHDA, SQIVND (reference sequence). Trimming took 7 bases from V and 7 from J, leaving 17 bases between them. CDR3 loop: CASKGMGFNQPQHF. DNA of the CDR3: TGTGCCAGTAAAGGTATGGGGTTTAACCAGCCCCAGCATTTT.

The chain couples TRBV30 to TRBJ1-5; D gene ambiguous. Germline V lookup: CDR1 GTSNPN, CDR2 SVGIG (reference sequence). V lost 0 bases and J 4 bases, leaving 13 bases between the germline ends. CDR3 length: 15 amino acids. The CDR3 spells CAWSVGRSVNQPQHF. The CDR3 DNA sequence: TGTGCCTGGAGTGTAGGGCGGTCAGTAAATCAGCCCCAGCATTTT.

The CDR3: CAWGREWSYEQYF. In nucleotides, the CDR3 is TGTGCCTGGGGAAGGGAGTGGTCCTACGAGCAGTACTTC. The chain joins TRBV30 to TRBJ2-7, with a weak D call TRBD2 (5 bases). Germline CDR1 reads GTSNPN; CDR2 reads SVGIG (reference sequence). The CDR3 is 13 amino acids. The V and J ends lost 5 bases and 1 base respectively, with 12 bases between them.

This chain joins TRBV19 and TRBJ2-6; 9 bases fit TRBD1. V was clipped by 5 bases and J by 4 bases; unmatched bases: 9. This CDR3 is built from 17 residues. The germline V gene encodes CDR1 LNHDA and CDR2 SQIVND (reference sequence). CDR3 sequence reads: CASSWDREISGANVLTF. CDR3 DNA sequence: TGTGCCAGTAGTTGGGACAGGGAAATATCCGGGGCCAACGTCCTGACTTTC.

The chain is built from TRBV6-5 and TRBJ2-1; D gene ambiguous. Trimming cost V 7 bases and J 10 bases, with 11 bases left between them. This CDR3 is built from 11 residues. Germline CDR1 reads MNHEY; CDR2 reads SVGAGI. The CDR3 region has the DNA TGTGCCAGCACCACCCTTATCGAGCAGTTCTTC. Its translation: CASTTLIEQFF.

The chain combines TRBV6-5 with TRBJ2-7; 11 positions match TRBD2. The germline V gene encodes CDR1 MNHEY and CDR2 SVGAGI. This CDR3 contains 15 residues. V was clipped by 5 bases and J by 9 bases; unmatched bases: 12. CDR3 nucleotide sequence: TGTGCCAGCAGTCGTGGGACCCTAGCGGGAGGTGGGCAGTACTTC. This codes for CASSRGTLAGGGQYF.

This chain connects TRBV30 to TRBJ1-1; no clear D gene. Per the germline V gene, CDR1 is GTSNPN and CDR2 is SVGIG (reference sequence). The V and J ends lost 5 bases and 0 bases respectively, with 4 bases between them. CDR3 length: 11 amino acids. The CDR3, as DNA: TGTGCCTGGGTGATGAACACTGAAGCTTTCTTT. Translated: CAWVMNTEAFF.

The gene calls are TRBV12-3 or TRBV12-4 and TRBJ2-7; the D call may be TRBD1 or TRBD2 (5 bases each). V gave up 2 bases and J gave up 6 bases, with 11 bases separating them. There are 13 residues in the CDR3. For the CDR3, the DNA is TGTGCCAGCAGTTTAACAAGGGACGGCGAGCAGTACTTC. Its translation is CASSLTRDGEQYF.

This chain connects TRBV6-5 to TRBJ1-6; D call uncertain. The CDR3 spans 13 residues. Trimming shortened V by 4 bases and J by 9 bases, and 10 bases separated the two germline ends. Germline V gives CDR1 MNHEY, CDR2 SVGAGI. The CDR3 loop reads CASSLYLGSPLHF. CDR3 coding DNA: TGTGCCAGCAGTTTGTATCTGGGTTCACCCCTCCACTTT.

The genes are TRBV6-1 and TRBJ2-7; D gene ambiguous. Trimming removed 1 base at V and 5 bases at J, with 6 bases between. Germline lookup yields CDR1 MNHNS and CDR2 SASEGT. CDR3 length: 12 residues. Here the CDR3 reads CASSEVAHEQYF. In DNA, the CDR3 is TGTGCCAGCAGTGAAGTGGCCCACGAGCAGTACTTC.

The chain combines TRBV5-4 with TRBJ2-7, with D perhaps matching TRBD2 (6 bases). Germline CDR1 and CDR2: SGHNT and YYREEE (reference sequence). This CDR3 region has 16 residues. V lost 4 bases to trimming and J lost 4 bases, with 21 bases between them. The CDR3 sequence: CASSPGPGGATYEQYF. The CDR3 DNA follows: TGTGCCAGCAGCCCCGGACCGGGCGGGGCGACGTACGAGCAGTACTTC.

The chain joins TRBV5-4 to TRBJ2-7; 13 positions agree with TRBD2. V trimming: 4 bases; J trimming: 7 bases; junction bases outside the gene matches: 8. The CDR3 consists of 15 residues. Germline lookup yields CDR1 SGHNT and CDR2 YYREEE (reference sequence). As DNA, the CDR3 is TGTGCCAGCAGCCTCGGGACTAGCGGGGTGAGGGAGCAGTACTTC. This sequence encodes CASSLGTSGVREQYF.

The chain combines TRBV30 with TRBJ1-5; no reliable D call. CDR3 length: 14 amino acids. Germline CDR1 GTSNPN, CDR2 SVGIG (reference sequence). Trimming left V 2 bases short and J 4 bases short, with 12 bases between. The CDR3 bases are TGTGCCTGGAGTCCCCTCCTCCTAAATCAGCCCCAGCATTTT. Translating gives CAWSPLLLNQPQHF.

The CDR3, as DNA: TGCAGCGGGGGGCCGACGATGAACACTGAAGCTTTCTTT. Translated, it gives CSGGPTMNTEAFF. The rearrangement joins TRBV29-1 to TRBJ1-1; weak D call: TRBD1 (6 bases). V lost 7 bases and J lost 0, with 12 bases in between. Looked up from germline, CDR1 is SQVTM and CDR2 is ANQGSEA. The CDR3 is 13 amino acids.

V gene TRBV28 combines with J gene TRBJ1-2; no firm D call. V was pared by 6 bases and J by 2 bases, with 13 bases between. Germline V gene lookup returns CDR1 MDHEN and CDR2 SYDVKM. This CDR3 has 14 residues. CDR3: CASREGGRNYGYTF. The CDR3 bases are TGTGCCAGCAGGGAAGGAGGCCGCAACTATGGCTACACCTTC.